The 19 T cell receptor beta chains in this list originate from one sample, sequenced in a study of blood T cells in healthy people across ages. Together with a sample-barcoded 5' primer, a J-beta primer mix was included in a second PCR lasting roughly 6 to 12 cycles. TCRdb re-analysed the 5' RACE reads in MiXCR, keeping a single row per CDR3 protein. The data contain about 730,000 distinct CDR3 sequences, around 40% of them singletons. The sequenced material came from blood. These receptors originate from a woman aged 55-70 years in good health.

This clonotype was observed a handful of times. The V and J genes are TRBV20-1 and TRBJ2-1; D possibly corresponds to TRBD2 (6 bases). The CDR3 contains 16 residues. The V gene's germline CDR1 is DFQATT and CDR2 SNEGSKA (reference sequence). V was clipped by 5 bases and J by 5 bases, with 22 bases between them. The CDR3 region is CSAPGGLLGVHNEQFF. In nucleotides, the CDR3 is TGCAGTGCTCCCGGGGGTCTCCTGGGGGTCCACAATGAGCAGTTCTTC.

V gene TRBV20-1 combines with J gene TRBJ2-2, with TRBD1 matching over 7 bases. The CDR3 extends over 15 amino acids. V shed 6 bases and J 3 bases; nucleotides not matched to a gene: 10. Germline V gene lookup returns CDR1 DFQATT and CDR2 SNEGSKA (reference sequence). CDR3 protein: CSAGQNPGYTGELFF. The CDR3, as DNA: TGCAGTGCGGGACAGAACCCCGGGTACACCGGGGAGCTGTTTTTT.

In this sample, this clonotype turned up many times. J is TRBJ2-5 and V is TRBV13, with 7 bases identical to TRBD1. CDR3 size: 13 residues. Looked up from germline, CDR1 is PRHDT and CDR2 is FYEKMQ (reference sequence). V was pared by 5 bases and J by 5 bases, with 5 bases of the junction left unmatched. The CDR3 here is CASSIQGWETQYF. The CDR3 region has the DNA TGTGCCAGCAGCATACAGGGGTGGGAGACCCAGTACTTC.

V usage is TRBV28 and J usage is TRBJ2-1; the D call may be TRBD1 or TRBD2 (5 bases each). This CDR3 has 16 residues. Germline CDR1 reads MDHEN; CDR2 reads SYDVKM. V gave up 4 bases and J gave up 2 bases, with 15 bases separating them. The DNA of the CDR3 is TGTGCCAGCAGTTCTTCCGGGACCACTACCTACAATGAGCAGTTCTTC. Residues: CASSSSGTTTYNEQFF.

This clonotype showed up many times. This clone may be a read error of a much larger clone one base away. V and J are TRBV27 and TRBJ1-2; 8 bases fit TRBD1. Trimming took 5 bases from V and 6 from J; bases not matched to a gene: 8. CDR1 and CDR2 from the germline V gene are MNHEY and SMNVEV (reference sequence). The length of the CDR3 is 14 residues. The CDR3 coding sequence is TGTGCCAGCAGTCCATGCGCAGGGGGCAATGGCTACACCTTC. It codes for CASSPCAGGNGYTF.

This clonotype was detected only once. Being one base from a much bigger clone, this may be a read error. V usage is TRBV10-3 and J usage is TRBJ2-5, with 7 bases fitting TRBD1. The last part of the DNA fits TRBJ2-1 better; the J call may be wrong. Germline CDR1 reads ENHRY; CDR2 reads SYGVKD. The CDR3 spans 13 residues. This CDR3 reads CANKTGFQETQFF. The CDR3 bases are TGTGCCAACAAGACAGGGTTCCAAGAGACCCAGTTCTTC.

This clonotype was detected only once. V and J are TRBV20-1 and TRBJ2-1; TRBD2 agrees at 9 bases. The length of the CDR3 is 17 residues. The germline gives CDR1 DFQATT, CDR2 SNEGSKA (reference sequence). J lost 0 bases, V lost 5 bases, and 11 bases had no gene match. The CDR3 DNA reads as TGCAGTGCTCACTCGGGACTAGCACGAGGCTCCTACAATGAGCAGTTCTTC. Its protein is CSAHSGLARGSYNEQFF.

In its sample, this clonotype was seen a few times. V gene TRBV12-3 or TRBV12-4 combines with J gene TRBJ2-7, with 9 bases identical to TRBD2. V gave up 5 bases and J gave up 0 bases; unmatched junction bases: 8. The CDR3 is 16 amino acids. CDR3 sequence reads: CASSPRLAESSYEQYF. CDR3 in DNA: TGTGCCAGCAGTCCCCGACTAGCGGAGAGCTCCTACGAGCAGTACTTC.

This clonotype was detected many times. This chain joins TRBV7-2 and TRBJ2-1; D uncertain. The length of the CDR3 is 10 residues. Germline V gene sequence: CDR1 SGHTA, CDR2 FQGNSA. The V and J ends lost 2 bases and 9 bases respectively, with 2 bases between them. CDR3 DNA sequence: TGTGCCAGCAGCTTAATTGAGCAGTTCTTC. As protein: CASSLIEQFF.

This sequence joins TRBV12-3 or TRBV12-4 and TRBJ1-1, with a tentative D call TRBD1 (5 bases). The V end lost 6 bases, the J end lost 13 bases, and 15 bases lay between the germline ends. The CDR3 is 11 residues long. DNA of the CDR3: TGTGCCAGCAGCCTTCGGGGCGTCGGTTTCTTT. Amino acid sequence: CASSLRGVGFF.

This clonotype was counted only a few times. The chain employs TRBV5-1 and TRBJ2-5, with TRBD1 identical over 9 bases. Germline loops: CDR1 SGHRS, CDR2 YFSETQ. V dropped 7 bases and J dropped 11; count of bases not matched to a gene: 15. The CDR3 has 14 residues. The DNA of the CDR3 is TGCGCCAGCGGAACAGGGGGCGGGAACAATGAGCAGTACTTC. This encodes CASGTGGGNNEQYF.

This clonotype was found a few times. This may be a read error, as it is one base from a much larger clone. The rearrangement joins TRBV5-1 to TRBJ1-6; 7 positions match TRBD1. Germline CDR1 reads SGHRS; CDR2 reads YFSETQ. The CDR3 contains 15 residues. The CDR3 DNA reads TGCGCCAGCAGCTTCCAAGGGGGCGAAAATTCACCCCCCCACTTT. Translated, it gives CASSFQGGENSPPHF. Filled out from reference TRBV5-1 and TRBJ1-6, the complete variable domain reads KAGVTQTPRYLIKTRGQQVTLSCSPISGHRSVSWYQQTPGQGLQFLFEYFSETQRNKGNFPGRFSGRQFSNSRSEMNVSTLELGDSALYLCASSFQGGENSPPHFGNGTRLTVT.

In this sample, this clonotype turned up a few times. The chain employs TRBV7-2 and TRBJ1-6, with TRBD1 as a possible D gene (5 bases). Germline CDR1 and CDR2: SGHTA and FQGNSA. This CDR3 spans 16 amino acids. V was shortened by 7 bases and J by 0 bases, with 13 bases between the two germline ends. CDR3 amino acids: CASTVRTSSYNSPLHF. CDR3 coding DNA: TGTGCCAGCACCGTCCGGACAAGCTCCTATAATTCACCCCTCCACTTT.

There are a few counts of this clonotype. The gene calls are TRBV5-1 and TRBJ2-7; D is perhaps TRBD2 (6 bases). There are 14 residues in the CDR3. Germline assignment: CDR1 SGHRS and CDR2 YFSETQ. Trimming took 4 bases from V and 7 from J, leaving 18 bases between them. Here the CDR3 DNA reads TGCGCCAGCAGCCCCCGACTAGTCCCAAATGAGCAGTACTTC. It is translated as CASSPRLVPNEQYF. Combining the CDR3 with reference TRBV5-1 and TRBJ2-7 gives the whole variable domain KAGVTQTPRYLIKTRGQQVTLSCSPISGHRSVSWYQQTPGQGLQFLFEYFSETQRNKGNFPGRFSGRQFSNSRSEMNVSTLELGDSALYLCASSPRLVPNEQYFGPGTRLTVT.

The rearrangement uses TRBV6-1 and TRBJ2-7, with D hard to call. The CDR3 runs to 14 residues. Trimming removed 8 bases at V and 0 bases at J, with 14 bases between. The germline V gene has CDR1 MNHNS and CDR2 SASEGT. The CDR3 region is CASLKPGFSYEQYF. The DNA of the CDR3 is TGTGCCAGCCTAAAACCGGGCTTCTCCTACGAGCAGTACTTC.

This chain uses TRBV5-1 with TRBJ2-4, with D possibly matching TRBD2 (5 bases). Germline V gives CDR1 SGHRS, CDR2 YFSETQ. The V and J ends lost 3 bases and 13 bases respectively, with 17 bases between them. The CDR3 length is 13 residues. The DNA for the CDR3 is TGCGCCAGCAGCTCCGGCGGGTTGGTGGAGCAGTACTTC. Residues: CASSSGGLVEQYF.

This clonotype has a handful of counts. The chain carries TRBV9 and TRBJ2-5, with 7 bases aligning to TRBD2. This CDR3 has 15 residues. Germline loops: CDR1 SGDLS, CDR2 YYNGEE. The V gene end was trimmed by 0 bases and the J gene end by 5 bases; junction bases not matched to a gene: 7. CDR3 sequence reads: CASSVAGGSVETQYF. The DNA of the CDR3 is TGTGCCAGCAGCGTAGCGGGGGGTTCTGTGGAGACCCAGTACTTC.

The chain couples TRBV25-1 to TRBJ2-5, with 7 bases aligning to TRBD2. Germline V gene data show CDR1 as MGHDK and CDR2 as SYGVNS. V shed 1 base and J 11 bases; nucleotides not matched to a gene: 16. This CDR3 is built from 16 residues. CDR3 loop: CASSESGLGGGNEQYF. In DNA, the CDR3 is TGTGCCAGCAGTGAATCTGGTTTGGGGGGGGGAAATGAGCAGTACTTC.

The chain has TRBV12-3 or TRBV12-4 and TRBJ2-1; the D call may be TRBD1 or TRBD2 (5 bases each). The ends were cut back, 5 bases at V and 4 bases at J, with 12 bases in the middle. This CDR3 spans 14 amino acids. The CDR3 nucleotides read TGTGCCAGCAGTAACCGGGACGGATACAATGAGCAGTTCTTC. It translates to CASSNRDGYNEQFF.